Shown below are 23 T cell receptor beta chains from a single sample sequenced in a study of identical twins' blood T cells. MiXCR, applied by TCRdb to the 5' RACE reads, yields one record per CDR3 protein. The table shows roughly 340,000 distinct CDR3 sequences, with under 30% occurring only once. Sequencing was done on a sample of PBMCs. These receptor sequences come from a woman aged 18-55 years in good health.

As concerns this clonotype: A read error may account for a junction end that differs from germline. This rearrangement joins TRBV3-1 to TRBJ1-2, with unresolved D. The CDR3 is 13 residues long. Germline V lookup: CDR1 LGHDT, CDR2 YNNKEL (reference sequence). The CDR3 DNA is TGTGCCCGCAGCTTTAGCTGGGACTATGGCTACACCTTC. Its protein is CARSFSWDYGYTF.

This clonotype was observed at least ten times. The chain has TRBV29-1 and TRBJ1-3, with D perhaps TRBD1 (5 bases). Germline V lookup: CDR1 SQVTM, CDR2 ANQGSEA. Trimming took 4 bases from V and 4 from J, leaving 8 bases between them. This CDR3 has 12 residues. CDR3 DNA sequence: TGCAGCGTTGGGCAGGGAGGAAACACCATATATTTT. Translating it yields CSVGQGGNTIYF.

Many counts were recorded for this clonotype. This chain joins TRBV29-1 and TRBJ2-3; D might be TRBD1 or TRBD2, each matching 5 bases. The CDR3 runs 14 residues. The V gene's germline CDR1 is SQVTM and CDR2 ANQGSEA. The ends were cut back, 3 bases at V and 7 bases at J, with 17 bases in the middle. CDR3 coding DNA: TGCAGCGTTGAGGGACGCTGGCCCTCAAATACGCAGTATTTT. Translation: CSVEGRWPSNTQYF.

A note on this clonotype: An end of the junction does not agree with germline; a read error may underlie this. V is TRBV7-6 and J is TRBJ1-1; D perhaps matches TRBD1 (5 bases). Germline V gene sequence: CDR1 SGHVS, CDR2 FNYEAQ. The CDR3 spans 14 residues. CDR3 sequence (DNA): TGTGCCAGCAGCTTAGGGGTGGGAGGGACTGGAGCTTTCTTT. Its translation is CASSLGVGGTGAFF.

This clonotype was picked up many times. The rearrangement uses TRBV27 and TRBJ2-7, with D perhaps TRBD2 (6 bases). Trimming pared 5 bases from V and 4 bases from J, leaving 18 bases between. The CDR3 is 15 amino acids. CDR1 MNHEY and CDR2 SMNVEV come from the germline V gene (reference sequence). In DNA, the CDR3 is TGTGCCAGCAGTCTAGAAGAGGGGAGGATTTACGAGCAGTACTTC. It encodes CASSLEEGRIYEQYF.

In this sample, this clonotype turned up a few times. This chain connects TRBV20-1 to TRBJ2-5; 7 nucleotides line up with TRBD1. The CDR3 length is 14 residues. Per the germline V gene, CDR1 is DFQATT and CDR2 is SNEGSKA (reference sequence). The V gene end was trimmed by 2 bases and the J gene end by 0 bases; junction bases not matched to a gene: 3. The CDR3 DNA reads TGCAGTGCTAGACCGGGACAGTACCAAGAGACCCAGTACTTC. It encodes CSARPGQYQETQYF.

The chain uses TRBV5-1 and TRBJ1-4, with D uncertain. Germline lookup yields CDR1 SGHRS and CDR2 YFSETQ. The CDR3 extends over 14 amino acids. Trimming removed 4 bases at V and 5 bases at J, with 12 bases between. CDR3 sequence reads: CASSPRTENEKLFF. The CDR3 DNA reads as TGCGCCAGCAGCCCCCGGACGGAGAATGAAAAACTGTTTTTT.

A few counts support this clonotype. This chain joins TRBV18 and TRBJ1-1; D gene ambiguous. This CDR3 has 12 amino acids. V lost 2 bases and J lost 8, with 9 bases in between. CDR1 is KGHSH, CDR2 LQKENI, per germline. CDR3 sequence: CASSPGTGEAFF. The CDR3 bases are TGTGCCAGCTCACCAGGCACCGGGGAAGCTTTCTTT.

There are a few counts of this clonotype. The chain joins TRBV29-1 to TRBJ1-5; 7 bases match TRBD1. With V trimmed by 6 bases and J by 5 bases, 7 bases remained unmatched. The CDR3 extends over 13 amino acids. Germline CDR1 SQVTM, CDR2 ANQGSEA. This chain's CDR3 is CSVRTGVDQPQHF. The CDR3 DNA sequence: TGCAGCGTCCGGACAGGTGTCGATCAGCCCCAGCATTTT.

In nucleotides, the CDR3 is TGTGCCAGCAGTTTATTGGCTAGCCCAGCGCGCACCGGGGAGCTGTTTTTT. Translated: CASSLLASPARTGELFF. The rearrangement uses TRBV27 and TRBJ2-2; a weak D match, TRBD2 (5 bases). This CDR3 spans 17 amino acids. The V end lost 1 base, the J end lost 4 bases, and 16 bases lay between the germline ends. Germline V gene lookup returns CDR1 MNHEY and CDR2 SMNVEV (reference sequence).

The J gene is TRBJ2-2, the V gene TRBV5-6; 10 nucleotides line up with TRBD2. The CDR3 totals 16 residues. Germline loops: CDR1 SGHDT, CDR2 YYEEEE. V was pared by 3 bases and J by 2 bases, with 4 bases of the junction left unmatched. The CDR3 DNA follows: TGTGCCAGCAGCTCACTAGCGGGGATAAACACCGGGGAGCTGTTTTTT. It is translated as CASSSLAGINTGELFF.

The chain links TRBV10-3 to TRBJ2-7; either TRBD1 or TRBD2 may supply D (5 bases each). This CDR3 contains 14 residues. Per germline, CDR1 ENHRY and CDR2 SYGVKD. V was clipped by 10 bases and J by 5 bases, with 21 bases between them. CDR3 nucleotide sequence: TGTGCCACCAAGCTAATGGGACCGGGCGACGAGCAGTACTTC. It yields the protein CATKLMGPGDEQYF.

This clonotype was detected ten times or more. The rearrangement uses TRBV7-2 and TRBJ2-3; 8 bases agree with TRBD2. The trim removed 2 bases at V and 2 bases at J, leaving 6 bases unmatched. Germline CDR1 reads SGHTA; CDR2 reads FQGNSA. This CDR3 comprises 16 residues. DNA of the CDR3: TGTGCCAGCAGCTTACTAGCGGGTGGGGCCACAGATACGCAGTATTTT. It yields the protein CASSLLAGGATDTQYF.

CDR3 amino acids: CASRPGQGNIQYF. DNA for the CDR3: TGTGCCAGTCGACCGGGACAGGGAAACATTCAGTACTTC. The chain joins TRBV6-5 to TRBJ2-4, with 9 bases matching TRBD1. The length of the CDR3 is 13 residues. Germline CDR1 MNHEY, CDR2 SVGAGI. V lost 9 bases to trimming and J lost 6 bases; unmatched junction nucleotides: 6.

The CDR3 spells CSASLSSGLHTDTQYF. CDR3 coding DNA: TGCAGTGCTAGTTTGTCTAGCGGACTACACACAGATACGCAGTATTTT. V is TRBV20-1 and J is TRBJ2-3; TRBD2 matches 7 bases. This CDR3 is 16 amino acids long. The germline CDR1 and CDR2 sequences are DFQATT and SNEGSKA (reference sequence). V lost 3 bases, J lost 2 bases, and 11 bases stayed unmatched.

This chain links TRBV20-1 with TRBJ2-1; 11 bases match TRBD2. J lost 8 bases, V lost 2 bases, and 8 bases had no gene match. Germline loops: CDR1 DFQATT, CDR2 SNEGSKA (reference sequence). The CDR3 is 15 amino acids. This CDR3 reads CSARPTSGSFHEQFF. CDR3 DNA sequence: TGCAGTGCTAGACCTACTAGCGGGAGTTTCCATGAGCAGTTCTTC.

Only a few counts were recorded for this clonotype. The V gene is TRBV4-3, the J gene TRBJ2-1; D unclear. The germline gives CDR1 LGHNA, CDR2 YSLEER. V was pared by 1 base and J by 0 bases, with 10 bases between. The CDR3 length is 16 residues. The CDR3 is CASSQANGVSYNEQFF. The CDR3 region has the DNA TGCGCCAGCAGCCAAGCCAACGGAGTCTCCTACAATGAGCAGTTCTTC.

This clonotype appeared many times. J is TRBJ1-1 and V is TRBV12-3 or TRBV12-4, with D perhaps TRBD1 (5 bases). The CDR3 is 17 residues long. V was shortened by 4 bases and J by 1 base, with 19 bases between the two germline ends. Written as DNA, the CDR3 is TGTGCCAGCAGTTCCCTTTTGGACGGGGCGCAGAACACTGAAGCTTTCTTT. It codes for CASSSLLDGAQNTEAFF.

In its sample, this clonotype was seen a few times. This rearrangement joins TRBV10-3 to TRBJ1-5; 7 positions match TRBD1. This CDR3 has 15 amino acids. The germline V gene has CDR1 ENHRY and CDR2 SYGVKD. V shed 5 bases and J 3 bases; nucleotides not matched to a gene: 7. In nucleotides, the CDR3 is TGTGCCATCAGTCCCTCCGGGACAGACAATCAGCCCCAGCATTTT. Amino acids: CAISPSGTDNQPQHF.

V gene TRBV9 combines with J gene TRBJ1-2; D call uncertain. Per the germline V gene, CDR1 is SGDLS and CDR2 is YYNGEE. V gave up 3 bases and J gave up 0 bases, with 6 bases separating them. The CDR3 loop spans 13 amino acids. The CDR3 loop reads CASSGEANYGYTF. The CDR3 DNA sequence: TGTGCCAGCAGCGGTGAAGCTAACTATGGCTACACCTTC.

This clonotype was found a few times. The chain employs TRBV12-3 or TRBV12-4 and TRBJ1-2; D is undetermined. The CDR3 totals 16 residues. The germline V and J ends were trimmed by 2 bases and 0 bases, with 13 bases remaining between them. The chain's CDR3 is CASSLMGSWTNYGYTF. CDR3 nucleotide sequence: TGTGCCAGCAGTTTAATGGGCAGCTGGACTAACTATGGCTACACCTTC.

The chain carries TRBV28 and TRBJ2-7; no clear D. Germline V gene sequence: CDR1 MDHEN, CDR2 SYDVKM. The V end was cut by 5 bases, the J end by 6 bases, with 8 bases between. This CDR3 has 11 amino acids. The CDR3 region has the DNA TGTGCCAGCAGTGCCTTACTCGAGCAGTACTTC. This encodes CASSALLEQYF.

The chain is built from TRBV25-1 and TRBJ2-1; TRBD1 is a possible D gene (5 bases). V dropped 7 bases and J dropped 4 bases, with 11 bases sitting between them. This CDR3 contains 13 residues. Per the germline V gene, CDR1 is MGHDK and CDR2 is SYGVNS. Written as DNA, the CDR3 is TGTGCCAGCAACGCTGACAGTTACAATGAGCAGTTCTTC. It is translated as CASNADSYNEQFF.